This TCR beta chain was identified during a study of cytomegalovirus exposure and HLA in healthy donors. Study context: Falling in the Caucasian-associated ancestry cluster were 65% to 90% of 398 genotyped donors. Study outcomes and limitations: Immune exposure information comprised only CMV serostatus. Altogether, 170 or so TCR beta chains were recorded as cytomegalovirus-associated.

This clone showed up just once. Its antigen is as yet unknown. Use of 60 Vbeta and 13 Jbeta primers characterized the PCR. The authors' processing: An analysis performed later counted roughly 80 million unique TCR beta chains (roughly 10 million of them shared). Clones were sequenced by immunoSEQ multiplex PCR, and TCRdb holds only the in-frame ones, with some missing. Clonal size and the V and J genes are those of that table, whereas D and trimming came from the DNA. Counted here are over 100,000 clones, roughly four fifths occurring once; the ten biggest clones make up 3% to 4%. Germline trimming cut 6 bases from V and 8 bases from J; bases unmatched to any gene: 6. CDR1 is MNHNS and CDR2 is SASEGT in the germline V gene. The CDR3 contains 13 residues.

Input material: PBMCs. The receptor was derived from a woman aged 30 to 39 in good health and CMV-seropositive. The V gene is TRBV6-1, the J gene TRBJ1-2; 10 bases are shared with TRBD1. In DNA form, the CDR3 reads TGTGCCAGCAGACCGGGACAGGGGTCCGGCTACACCTTC. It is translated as CASRPGQGSGYTF.